This note documents a single T cell receptor (beta chain) sequence. Method: immunoSEQ multiplex PCR; TCRdb's copy keeps in-frame clones and lacks some. This table holds some 76,000 clones, over 75% found once. This sample was taken from a study of blood T cell repertoires in COVID-19. The specimen sequenced was peripheral blood. The TCR comes from a man aged 45 to 65 with acute or convalescent COVID-19.

The CDR3 nucleotides read TGTGCCAGCAGCGCCGGTAAAGAAAACACTGAAGCTTTCTTT. It is translated as CASSAGKENTEAFF. The chain couples TRBV11-3 to TRBJ1-1; no clear D. The V gene lost 5 bases and the J gene lost 2 bases, with 12 bases spanning the gap. The CDR3 runs 14 residues. Per the germline V gene, CDR1 is SGHNT and CDR2 is YENEEA.